This note documents a single T cell receptor beta chain sequence. Seattle cases were enrolled at active infection and followed longitudinally. As originally analysed: By means of reference gene primer amplification, nucleated cell counts were estimated. Only in-frame clones appear in the TCRdb table, and some are missing; sequencing was by immunoSEQ multiplex PCR. D and trimming come from the DNA, and the V and J calls and clone size come from that table. The sample records 330,000 or so clones, 89% being singletons. Germline CDR1 LNHDA, CDR2 SQIVND (reference sequence). V was clipped by 4 bases and J by 1 base, with 10 bases between them. There are 14 residues in the CDR3. These data are taken from a study of blood T cell repertoires in COVID-19. The wider study: The United States, Italy and Spain provided the acute and convalescent COVID-19 samples. Nucleic acid was either cDNA or gDNA, and it came from T cells, B-cell-depleted T cells, or PBMCs.

The J gene is TRBJ1-1, the V gene TRBV19; D is unclear. The TCR originated in a woman aged 55-70 years with COVID-19, enrolled during active disease. What was sequenced was peripheral blood. Here the CDR3 reads CASSRNGQNTEAFF. In DNA, the CDR3 is TGTGCCAGTAGTAGGAATGGGCAGAACACTGAAGCTTTCTTT.